This T cell receptor (beta chain) is from a study of siplizumab effects on memory and regulatory T cells. Study conclusions and caveats: Memory T cells appeared less diverse than naive cells, which seemed to contribute substantially to alloresponse.

The CDR3 is 14 residues long. The germline gives CDR1 SGHAT, CDR2 FQNNGV. Trimming removed 4 bases at V and 7 bases at J, with 16 bases between. Clones were read by immunoSEQ multiplex PCR, and TCRdb kept only the in-frame ones, dropping some. This table holds 60,000 or so clones, approximately 95% found once. This clone was counted only a few times. Its antigen is currently unknown. The V gene is TRBV11-2, the J gene TRBJ1-2; possible D gene TRBD1, 6 bases. This receptor was identified in a human donor in good health. Material for sequencing was CD8+ T cells sorted from blood. CDR3 sequence: CASSSTTGSLGYTF. CDR3 nucleotide sequence: TGTGCCAGCAGCTCTACTACAGGGTCTCTTGGCTACACCTTC.